This T cell receptor (beta chain) was observed in a study of a mutant IDH1 vaccine in newly diagnosed glioma. Whole-study context: Patients were pretreated with radiotherapy, temozolomide, or both, mostly both.

The germline V gene encodes CDR1 MNHEY and CDR2 SMNVEV (reference sequence). This CDR3 has 15 residues. V dropped 5 bases and J dropped 5; count of bases not matched to a gene: 9. Broader study findings: Apparently unrelated to pseudoprogression were changes in the top peripheral T cell clonotypes.

About this clone: No antigen is known for it.

The sample's time point: baseline, week 1 (first vaccination visit). Treatment described: pre-vaccination baseline after standard-of-care therapy. TCRdb keeps only in-frame clones here, not all; method: immunoSEQ multiplex PCR. The table records 68,000 or so clones, about four fifths of them present only once. The TCR was taken from a man aged 45-65 years with glioma. This chain links TRBV27 with TRBJ2-7; 10 nucleotides line up with TRBD1. The source material was PBMCs, sampled from a glioma patient treated with radiotherapy, temozolomide or both. The CDR3 here is CASSPGTGAPDEQYF. The CDR3 nucleotides read TGTGCCAGCAGTCCGGGGACAGGGGCACCTGACGAGCAGTACTTC.